The present T cell receptor (beta chain) was sequenced within a study of shared clonotypes between healthy human individuals. Overall study: Each donor contributed plates that comprised three CD4 naive, three CD4 memory, two CD8 naive and one CD8 memory.

Assay used: immunoSEQ multiplex PCR; TCRdb lists only in-frame clones, some missing. In the table there are 2 million to 3 million clones, around 90% of which are singletons. The CDR3 has 19 residues. J gave up 7 bases and V 4 bases, and 16 bases lay outside the gene matches. Germline V CDR1 and CDR2: SGHVS, FNYEAQ. Findings of the study overall: Rarefaction analysis demonstrated incomplete sorted-subset sequencing notwithstanding large depth.

In the case of this clone: The antigen is undetermined.

The origin of this receptor is a young man in good health. This sequence joins TRBV7-6 and TRBJ2-2, with TRBD2 matching over 12 bases. The sample comprised naive CD4+ T cells sorted from blood. The subset: CD45RA+ positively selected. CDR3 sequence (DNA): TGTGCCAGCAGCTCCGAGGGGGCTAGCGGGAGGGCCAATGGCGGGGAGCTGTTTTTT. Encoded protein: CASSSEGASGRANGGELFF.